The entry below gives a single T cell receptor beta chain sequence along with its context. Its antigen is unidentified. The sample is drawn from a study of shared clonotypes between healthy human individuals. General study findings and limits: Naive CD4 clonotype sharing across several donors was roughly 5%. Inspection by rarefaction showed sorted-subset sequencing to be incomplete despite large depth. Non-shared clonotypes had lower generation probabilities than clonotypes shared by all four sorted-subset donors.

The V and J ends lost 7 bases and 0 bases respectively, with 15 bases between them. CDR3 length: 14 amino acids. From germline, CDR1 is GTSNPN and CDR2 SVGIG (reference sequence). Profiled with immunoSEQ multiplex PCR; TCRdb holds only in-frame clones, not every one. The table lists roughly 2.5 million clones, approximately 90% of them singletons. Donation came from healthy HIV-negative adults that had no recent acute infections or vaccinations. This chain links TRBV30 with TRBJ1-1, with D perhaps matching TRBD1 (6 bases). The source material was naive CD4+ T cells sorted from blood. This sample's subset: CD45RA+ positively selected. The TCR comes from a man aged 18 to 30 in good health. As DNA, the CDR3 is TGTGCCTCTCCAGGGGACCTCATGAACACTGAAGCTTTCTTT. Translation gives CASPGDLMNTEAFF.